One and the same sample provided the 14 T cell receptor beta chains below, sequenced in a study of cytomegalovirus exposure and HLA in healthy donors (dated by TCRdb to 2015 to 2018). Library preparation was by the immunoSEQ multiplex PCR assay. TCRdb's version of the immuneACCESS table is confined to in-frame rearrangements and falls short of the full clone set. An unresolved V gene accounts for under half of the shortfall where checked; the remainder is of unknown origin. The table for this sample lists 150,000 to 250,000 clones; roughly 82% of them were counted only once. Roughly 12% of the sample comes from the top ten. Sequences were obtained from PBMCs. The receptors come from a woman under 40 in good health and CMV-seropositive.

The chain couples TRBV6-6 to TRBJ1-2, with D perhaps TRBD1 (6 bases). Per germline, CDR1 MNHNY and CDR2 SVGAGI (reference sequence). Trimming took 6 bases from V and 3 from J, leaving 11 bases between them. The CDR3 runs to 13 residues. This chain's CDR3 is CASRGTNDYGYTF. The DNA of the CDR3 is TGTGCCAGCAGAGGGACAAATGACTATGGCTACACCTTC.

As for this clone: The missing conserved phenylalanine or tryptophan at the end of this CDR3 makes a read error likely. It is unclear where the CDR3 begins or ends on the DNA, so no DNA is shown, and the CDR3 is as TCRdb lists it. The chain is built from TRBV5-1 and TRBJ1-2; no DNA check was done on the table's D call, TRBD1. The germline gives CDR1 SGHRS, CDR2 YFSETQ. The CDR3 spans 13 amino acids, including both terminal residues. The CDR3 is CASSSPQTGALGV.

The chain recombines TRBV30 with TRBJ1-1; TRBD1 matches at 7 bases. V shed 0 bases and J 0 bases; nucleotides not matched to a gene: 1. The CDR3 runs 14 residues. Germline V CDR1 and CDR2: GTSNPN, SVGIG (reference sequence). The CDR3 loop is CAWSVGQMNTEAFF. In DNA form, the CDR3 reads TGTGCCTGGAGTGTGGGACAGATGAACACTGAAGCTTTCTTT. The full variable domain, rest sourced from reference TRBV30 and TRBJ1-1, is SQTIHQWPATLVQPVGSPLSLECTVEGTSNPNLYWYRQAAGRGLQLLFYSVGIGQISSEVPQNLSASRPQDRQFILSSKKLLLSDSGFYLCAWSVGQMNTEAFFGQGTRLTVV.

The sample holds a few counts of this clone. This chain links TRBV28 with TRBJ1-1; D is uncertain. The CDR3 has 10 amino acids. CDR1 MDHEN and CDR2 SYDVKM come from the germline V gene. Trimming removed 6 bases at V and 7 bases at J, with 6 bases between. The CDR3 protein is CASRGVEAFF. The CDR3 DNA reads TGTGCCAGCAGGGGAGTTGAAGCTTTCTTT.

This clone was detected only a few times. The same CDR3 arises from other DNA sequences in this sample as well. This sequence joins TRBV5-1 and TRBJ1-1, with TRBD1 matching 7 bases. J was trimmed by 3 bases and V by 4 bases; bases with no gene match: 3. Germline V lookup: CDR1 SGHRS, CDR2 YFSETQ. The CDR3 spans 13 residues. The CDR3 DNA reads TGCGCCAGCAGCCCCACAGGGGACACTGAAGCTTTCTTT. Encoded protein: CASSPTGDTEAFF.

This clone was picked up a small number of times. This rearrangement joins TRBV13 to TRBJ1-2; D is ambiguous. The CDR3 loop spans 12 amino acids. The germline V gene encodes CDR1 PRHDT and CDR2 FYEKMQ (reference sequence). V shed 5 bases and J shed 10 bases, with 14 bases lying between them. The DNA of the CDR3 is TGTGCCAGCAGCCGGGGTCGGGAGGACTACACCTTC. Translated, it gives CASSRGREDYTF.

V usage is TRBV11-3 and J usage is TRBJ1-3; D uncertain. The V gene's germline CDR1 is SGHNT and CDR2 YENEEA. The CDR3 has 16 amino acids. The V end was cut by 5 bases, the J end by 0 bases, with 14 bases between. The CDR3 DNA follows: TGTGCCAGCAGCCGTGTTCTACGATCCTCTGGAAACACCATATATTTT. Protein product: CASSRVLRSSGNTIYF.

The chain uses TRBV7-8 and TRBJ2-2; TRBD2 matches at 8 bases. The CDR3 loop spans 16 amino acids. Trimming took 5 bases from V and 5 from J; bases not matched to a gene: 10. In germline, CDR1 is SGHVS, CDR2 FQNEAQ. In nucleotides, the CDR3 is TGTGCCAGCAGCCGAGGCGGGGGGCGCGGTACCGGGGAGCTGTTTTTT. Protein product: CASSRGGGRGTGELFF.

The chain has TRBV27 and TRBJ1-5, with TRBD1 as a possible D gene (6 bases). Germline V gene lookup returns CDR1 MNHEY and CDR2 SMNVEV (reference sequence). CDR3 length: 17 residues. Trimming took off 7 bases at V and 4 bases at J, with 23 bases between the two ends. The CDR3 spells CASTAHGGQGDNQPQHF. The CDR3 region has the DNA TGTGCCAGCACCGCTCACGGGGGGCAGGGAGATAATCAGCCCCAGCATTTT.

The chain combines TRBV28 with TRBJ1-2, with 7 bases identical to TRBD1. This CDR3 region has 15 residues. The V and J ends lost 6 bases and 5 bases, in that order; junction bases with no gene match: 12. CDR1 is MDHEN and CDR2 is SYDVKM in the germline V gene. The CDR3 protein is CASSPTLQGIYGYTF. The CDR3 coding sequence is TGTGCCAGCAGCCCCACCTTACAGGGGATTTATGGCTACACCTTC.

V usage is TRBV4-1 and J usage is TRBJ2-1; 12 bases fit TRBD2. CDR1 is MGHRA and CDR2 is YSYEKL in the germline V gene. The CDR3 sequence is 19 residues long. V lost 3 bases to trimming and J lost 1 base; unmatched junction nucleotides: 10. CDR3 sequence: CASSQGLAGLIGSYNEQFF. In DNA form, the CDR3 reads TGCGCCAGCAGCCAGGGACTAGCGGGCCTTATCGGGTCCTACAATGAGCAGTTCTTC.

The chain carries TRBV25-1 and TRBJ2-1, with D possibly TRBD1 on 6 matching bases. Germline values: CDR1 MGHDK, CDR2 SYGVNS. V lost 5 bases and J lost 10, with 6 bases in between. The CDR3 covers 10 residues. The CDR3 DNA reads as TGTGCCAGCAGTCAGGGGGAGCAGTTCTTC. This sequence encodes CASSQGEQFF.

This clone is a singleton in its sample. The gene calls are TRBV29-1 and TRBJ2-3; the match to TRBD2 covers 8 bases. CDR1 and CDR2 (germline): SQVTM, ANQGSEA. This CDR3 contains 14 residues. In DNA form, the CDR3 reads TGCAACTTCAGATTCGGACTAGCCACAGATACGCAGTATTTT. Its translation: CNFRFGLATDTQYF.

The rearrangement uses TRBV15 and TRBJ1-2; 9 bases align to TRBD1. The ends lost 0 bases at V and 6 bases at J; junction bases unmatched: 11. This CDR3 spans 17 amino acids. Germline V gene data show CDR1 as LNHNV and CDR2 as YYDKDF (reference sequence). CDR3 protein: CATSRDRSLQGAHGYTF. The CDR3 region has the DNA TGTGCCACCAGCAGAGATAGGTCCCTACAGGGGGCACATGGCTACACCTTC.